This T cell receptor beta chain was sequenced during a study of T cells in Graves' hyperthyroidism and ophthalmopathy. Amplified regions were TCR beta CDR3 sequences from RNA transcripts. The TCR CDR3 was amplified in a first-round RT-PCR using the HTBI primer set. TCRdb independently ran MiXCR on the multiplex PCR reads; one entry per CDR3 protein. The repertoire holds around 440,000 distinct CDR3 sequences, with about a sixth as singletons. Germline assignment: CDR1 KGHSH and CDR2 LQKENI. V shed 0 bases and J 0 bases; nucleotides not matched to a gene: 8. This CDR3 has 17 residues. This clonotype was observed a handful of times.

The chain has TRBV18 and TRBJ2-7; the match to TRBD2 covers 7 bases. Material for sequencing was blood. The origin of this receptor is a woman aged 18-29 years with Graves' hyperthyroidism. The CDR3 spells CASSPPRGRRDSYEQYF. The DNA for the CDR3 is TGTGCCAGCTCACCACCGCGGGGGAGGAGGGACTCCTACGAGCAGTACTTC. Variable domain in full (rest from reference TRBV18 and TRBJ2-7): NAGVMQNPRHLVRRRGQEARLRCSPMKGHSHVYWYRQLPEEGLKFMVYLQKENIIDESGMPKERFSAEFPKEGPSILRIQQVVRGDSAAYFCASSPPRGRRDSYEQYFGPGTRLTVT.